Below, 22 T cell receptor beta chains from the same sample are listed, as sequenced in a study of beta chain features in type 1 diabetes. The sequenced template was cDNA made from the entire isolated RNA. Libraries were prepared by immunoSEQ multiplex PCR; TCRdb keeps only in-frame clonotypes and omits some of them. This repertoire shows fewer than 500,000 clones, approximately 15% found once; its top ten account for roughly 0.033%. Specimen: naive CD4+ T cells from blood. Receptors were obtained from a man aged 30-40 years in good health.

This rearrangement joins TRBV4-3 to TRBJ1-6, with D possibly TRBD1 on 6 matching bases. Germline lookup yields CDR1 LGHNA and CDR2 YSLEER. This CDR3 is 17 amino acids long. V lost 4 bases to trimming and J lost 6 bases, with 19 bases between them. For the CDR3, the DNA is TGCGCCAGCAGCCGAGAAAGACCGGGGGCGCGTAATTCACCCCTCCACTTT. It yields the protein CASSRERPGARNSPLHF.

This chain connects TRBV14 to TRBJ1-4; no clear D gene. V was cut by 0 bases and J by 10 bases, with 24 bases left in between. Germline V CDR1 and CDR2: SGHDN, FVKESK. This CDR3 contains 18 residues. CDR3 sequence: CASSQESGIGRNVGKLFF. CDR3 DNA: TGTGCCAGCAGCCAAGAATCGGGGATAGGTCGCAATGTCGGAAAACTGTTTTTT.

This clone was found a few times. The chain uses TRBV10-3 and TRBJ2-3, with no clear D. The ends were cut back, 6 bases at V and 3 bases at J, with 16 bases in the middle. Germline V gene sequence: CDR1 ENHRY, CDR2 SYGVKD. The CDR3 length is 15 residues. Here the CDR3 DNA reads TGTGCCATCAGCTCCTCCATTCAAGGGACAGATACGCAGTATTTT. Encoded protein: CAISSSIQGTDTQYF.

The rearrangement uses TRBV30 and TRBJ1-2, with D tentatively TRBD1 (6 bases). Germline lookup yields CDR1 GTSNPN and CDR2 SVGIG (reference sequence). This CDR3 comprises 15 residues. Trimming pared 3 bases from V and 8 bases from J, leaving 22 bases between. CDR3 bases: TGTGCCTGGAGGGCCTCCCCACAGGGCCAGGGCGGCTACACCTTC. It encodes CAWRASPQGQGGYTF.

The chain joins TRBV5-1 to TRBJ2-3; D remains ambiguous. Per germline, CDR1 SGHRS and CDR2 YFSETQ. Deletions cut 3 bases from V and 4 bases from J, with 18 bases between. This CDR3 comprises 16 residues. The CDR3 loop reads CASSSRPNLRPDTQYF. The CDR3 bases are TGCGCCAGCAGCTCGCGACCTAACCTCAGGCCAGATACGCAGTATTTT.

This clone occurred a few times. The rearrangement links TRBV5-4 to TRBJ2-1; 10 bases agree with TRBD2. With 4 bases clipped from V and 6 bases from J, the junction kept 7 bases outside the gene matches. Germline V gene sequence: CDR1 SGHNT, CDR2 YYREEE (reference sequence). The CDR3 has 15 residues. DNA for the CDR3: TGTGCCAGCAGCGTTAGCGGGAGGCGGAGCAATGAGCAGTTCTTC. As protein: CASSVSGRRSNEQFF.

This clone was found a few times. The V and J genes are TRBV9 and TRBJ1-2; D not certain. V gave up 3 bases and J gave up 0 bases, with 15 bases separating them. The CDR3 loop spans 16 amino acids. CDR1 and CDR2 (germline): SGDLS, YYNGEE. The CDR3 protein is CASSGPSPLPNYGYTF. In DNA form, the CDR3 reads TGTGCCAGCAGCGGACCCTCCCCGTTACCTAACTATGGCTACACCTTC.

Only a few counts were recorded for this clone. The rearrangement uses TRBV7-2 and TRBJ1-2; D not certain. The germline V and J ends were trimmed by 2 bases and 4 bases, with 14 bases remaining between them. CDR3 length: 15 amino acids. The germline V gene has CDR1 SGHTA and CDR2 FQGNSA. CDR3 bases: TGTGCCAGCAGCTTAAAAACCAGTCTGATCTATGGCTACACCTTC. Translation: CASSLKTSLIYGYTF.

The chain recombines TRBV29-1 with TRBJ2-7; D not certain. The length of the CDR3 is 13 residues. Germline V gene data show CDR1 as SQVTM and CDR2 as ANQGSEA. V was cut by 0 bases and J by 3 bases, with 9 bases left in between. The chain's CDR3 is CSVEELGYYEQYV. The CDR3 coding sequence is TGCAGCGTTGAAGAATTAGGATACTACGAGCAGTACGTC.

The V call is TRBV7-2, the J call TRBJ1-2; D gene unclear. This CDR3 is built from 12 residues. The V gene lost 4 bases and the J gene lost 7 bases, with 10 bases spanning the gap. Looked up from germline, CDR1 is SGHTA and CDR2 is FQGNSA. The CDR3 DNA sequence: TGTGCCAGCAGCTCCTTGGAGCGTGGCTACACCTTC. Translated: CASSSLERGYTF.

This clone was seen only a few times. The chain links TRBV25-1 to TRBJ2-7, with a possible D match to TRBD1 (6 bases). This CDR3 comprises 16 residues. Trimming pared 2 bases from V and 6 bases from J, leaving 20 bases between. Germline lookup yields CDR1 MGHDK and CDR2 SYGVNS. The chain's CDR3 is CASSEPAGAGDGEQYF. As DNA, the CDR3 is TGTGCCAGCAGTGAACCCGCTGGGGCAGGGGACGGCGAGCAGTACTTC.

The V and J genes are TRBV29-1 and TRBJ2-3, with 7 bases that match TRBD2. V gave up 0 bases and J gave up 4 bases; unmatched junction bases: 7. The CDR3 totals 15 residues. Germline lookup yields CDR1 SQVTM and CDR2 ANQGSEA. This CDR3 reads CSVEEGGRAPDTQYF. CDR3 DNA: TGCAGCGTTGAAGAGGGAGGGAGGGCTCCAGATACGCAGTATTTT.

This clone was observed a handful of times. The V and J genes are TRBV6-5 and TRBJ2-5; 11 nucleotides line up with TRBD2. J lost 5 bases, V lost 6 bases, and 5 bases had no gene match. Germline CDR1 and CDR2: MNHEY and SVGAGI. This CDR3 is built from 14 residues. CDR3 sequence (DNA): TGTGCCAGCAGACTAGCGGGGGCCGGGGAGACCCAGTACTTC. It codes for CASRLAGAGETQYF.

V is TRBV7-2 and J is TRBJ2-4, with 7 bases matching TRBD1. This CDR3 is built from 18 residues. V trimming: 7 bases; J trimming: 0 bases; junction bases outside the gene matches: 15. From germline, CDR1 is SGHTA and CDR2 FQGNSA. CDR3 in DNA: TGTGCCAGCACCCTGGACAGGTTCGCCCCACTAGCCAAAAACATTCAGTACTTC. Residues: CASTLDRFAPLAKNIQYF.

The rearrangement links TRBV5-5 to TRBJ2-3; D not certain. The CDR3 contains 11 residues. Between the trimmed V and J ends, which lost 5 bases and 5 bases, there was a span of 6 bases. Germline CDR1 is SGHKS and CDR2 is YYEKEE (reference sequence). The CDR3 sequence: CASRMGDTQYF. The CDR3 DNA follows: TGTGCCAGCAGAATGGGAGATACGCAGTATTTT.

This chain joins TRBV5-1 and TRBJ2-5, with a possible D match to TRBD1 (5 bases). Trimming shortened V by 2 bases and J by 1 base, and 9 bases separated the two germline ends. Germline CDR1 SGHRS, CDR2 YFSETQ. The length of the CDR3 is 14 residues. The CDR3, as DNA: TGCGCCAGCAGCTTTGGACACCTCCAAGAGACCCAGTACTTC. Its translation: CASSFGHLQETQYF.

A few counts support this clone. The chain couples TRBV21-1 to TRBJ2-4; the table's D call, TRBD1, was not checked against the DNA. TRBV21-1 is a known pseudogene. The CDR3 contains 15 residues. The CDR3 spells CASSPGTPYLNIQYF. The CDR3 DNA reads TGTGCCAGCAGCCCCGGGACACCTTATCTAAACATTCAGTACTTC.

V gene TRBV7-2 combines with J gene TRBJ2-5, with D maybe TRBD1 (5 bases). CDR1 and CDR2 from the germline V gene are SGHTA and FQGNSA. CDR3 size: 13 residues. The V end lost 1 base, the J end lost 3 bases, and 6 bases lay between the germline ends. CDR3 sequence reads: CASSLEGKETQYF. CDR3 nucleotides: TGTGCCAGCAGCTTAGAGGGGAAAGAGACCCAGTACTTC. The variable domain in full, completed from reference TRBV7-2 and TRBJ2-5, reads GAGVSQSPSNKVTEKGKDVELRCDPISGHTALYWYRQSLGQGLEFLIYFQGNSAPDKSGLPSDRFSAERTGGSVSTLTIQRTQQEDSAVYLCASSLEGKETQYFGPGTRLLVL.

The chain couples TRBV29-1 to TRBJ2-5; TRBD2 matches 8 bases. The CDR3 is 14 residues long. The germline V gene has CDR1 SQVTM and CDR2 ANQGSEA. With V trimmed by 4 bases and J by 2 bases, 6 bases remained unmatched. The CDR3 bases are TGCAGCGTTGGCGGGCGGGGGGCTCAAGAGACCCAGTACTTC. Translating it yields CSVGGRGAQETQYF. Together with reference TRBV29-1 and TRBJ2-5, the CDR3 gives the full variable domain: SAVISQKPSRDICQRGTSLTIQCQVDSQVTMMFWYRQQPGQSLTLIATANQGSEATYESGFVIDKFPISRPNLTFSTLTVSNMSPEDSSIYLCSVGGRGAQETQYFGPGTRLLVL.

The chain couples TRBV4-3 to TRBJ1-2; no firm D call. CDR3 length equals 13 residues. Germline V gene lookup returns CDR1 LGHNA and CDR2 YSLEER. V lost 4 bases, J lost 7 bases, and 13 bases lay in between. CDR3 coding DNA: TGCGCCAGCAGCCCCAAATCGGTGTTTGGCTACACCTTC. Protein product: CASSPKSVFGYTF.

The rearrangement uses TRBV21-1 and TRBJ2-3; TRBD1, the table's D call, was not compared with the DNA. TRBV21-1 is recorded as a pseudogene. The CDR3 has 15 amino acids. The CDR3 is CASSPDRDYTDTQYF. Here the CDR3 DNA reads TGTGCCAGCAGCCCGGACAGGGACTACACAGATACGCAGTATTTT.

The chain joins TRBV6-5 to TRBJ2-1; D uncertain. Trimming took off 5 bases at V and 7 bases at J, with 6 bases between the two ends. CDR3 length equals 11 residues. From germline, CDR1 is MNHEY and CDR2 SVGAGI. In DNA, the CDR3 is TGTGCCAGCAGTAAAAAAAATGAGCAGTTCTTC. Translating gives CASSKKNEQFF.